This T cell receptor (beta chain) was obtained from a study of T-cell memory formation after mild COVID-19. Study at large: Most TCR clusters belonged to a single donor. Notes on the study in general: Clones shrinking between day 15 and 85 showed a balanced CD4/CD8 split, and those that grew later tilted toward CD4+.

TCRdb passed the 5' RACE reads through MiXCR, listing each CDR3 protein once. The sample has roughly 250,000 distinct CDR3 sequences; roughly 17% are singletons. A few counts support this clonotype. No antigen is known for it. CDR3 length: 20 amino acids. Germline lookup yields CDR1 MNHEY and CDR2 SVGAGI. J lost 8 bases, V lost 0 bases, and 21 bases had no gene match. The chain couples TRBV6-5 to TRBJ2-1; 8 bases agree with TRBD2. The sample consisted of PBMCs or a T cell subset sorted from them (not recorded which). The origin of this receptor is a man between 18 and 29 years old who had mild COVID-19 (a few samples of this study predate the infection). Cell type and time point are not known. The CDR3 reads CASSYSIRARDSGVVDEQFF. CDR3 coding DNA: TGTGCCAGCAGTTACTCGATTAGGGCTCGGGATAGCGGGGTTGTGGATGAGCAGTTCTTC.